This entry describes one T cell receptor (beta chain). This sample was included in a study of cytomegalovirus exposure and HLA in healthy donors. The CDR3 runs 16 residues. J was trimmed by 0 bases and V by 7 bases; bases with no gene match: 12. Germline loops: CDR1 SGHRS, CDR2 YFSETQ. Primers: 60 Vbeta forward and 13 Jbeta reverse. The table came from immunoSEQ multiplex PCR; TCRdb's copy has only in-frame clones and leaves some out. The sample holds about 82,000 clones, 85% to 90% seen once. The chain employs TRBV5-1 and TRBJ2-5; 7 bases match TRBD2. The material sequenced was PBMCs. The sequence was obtained from a man between 18 and 29 years old in good health and CMV-seronegative. DNA of the CDR3: TGCGCCAGCCGGGGAAGAGCGGGAATGTACCAAGAGACCCAGTACTTC. It codes for CASRGRAGMYQETQYF.